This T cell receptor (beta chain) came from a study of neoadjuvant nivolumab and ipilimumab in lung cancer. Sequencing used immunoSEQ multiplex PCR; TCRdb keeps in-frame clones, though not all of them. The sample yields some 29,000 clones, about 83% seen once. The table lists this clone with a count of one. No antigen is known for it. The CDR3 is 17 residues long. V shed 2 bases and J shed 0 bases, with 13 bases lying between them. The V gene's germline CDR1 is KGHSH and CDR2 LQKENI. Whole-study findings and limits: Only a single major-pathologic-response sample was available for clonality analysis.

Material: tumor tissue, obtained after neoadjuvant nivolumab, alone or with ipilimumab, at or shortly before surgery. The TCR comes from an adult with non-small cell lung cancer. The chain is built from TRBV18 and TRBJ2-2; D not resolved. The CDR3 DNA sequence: TGTGCCAGCTCACCATTTGGACCGCCAGCGAACACCGGGGAGCTGTTTTTT. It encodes CASSPFGPPANTGELFF.